This TCR beta chain was profiled in a study of T cell repertoires in cytomegalovirus infection. This clonotype appeared many times. The CDR3 sequence is 16 residues long. Germline trimming cut 4 bases from V and 5 bases from J; bases unmatched to any gene: 13. The V gene's germline CDR1 is SGHDT and CDR2 YYEEEE. TCRdb re-derived calls from the reads in MiXCR, one entry per CDR3 protein. The repertoire holds about 490,000 distinct CDR3 sequences, with about 11% as singletons. The sequence was collected from a human donor in good health (CMV status not recorded). Some clones in this sample may be carry-over from other donors' samples. The V call is TRBV5-6, the J call TRBJ2-7; TRBD2 matches 9 bases. Sample: PBMCs. CDR3 protein: CASSVVLAGGPNEQYF. In DNA form, the CDR3 reads TGTGCCAGCAGCGTCGTCCTCGCGGGGGGGCCCAACGAGCAGTACTTC.